This T cell receptor (beta chain) originates from a study of OX40 agonist ivuxolimab in advanced cancers. The table came from immunoSEQ multiplex PCR; TCRdb's copy has only in-frame clones and leaves some out. The data contain 75,000 to 100,000 clones, around 89% of them singletons. V was clipped by 3 bases and J by 3 bases, with 12 bases between them. The CDR3 totals 14 residues. CDR1 is SGHRS and CDR2 is YFSETQ in the germline V gene. The rearrangement links TRBV5-1 to TRBJ1-1; D is unresolved. The sequence came from an adult with an advanced solid tumor such as melanoma, head and neck, liver or kidney cancer. The sample here was CD4+ or CD8+ T cells sorted from blood, taken in a trial of the OX40 agonist ivuxolimab. The CDR3 protein is CASSSGKIDTEAFF. The CDR3 bases are TGCGCCAGCAGCTCGGGGAAGATCGACACTGAAGCTTTCTTT.